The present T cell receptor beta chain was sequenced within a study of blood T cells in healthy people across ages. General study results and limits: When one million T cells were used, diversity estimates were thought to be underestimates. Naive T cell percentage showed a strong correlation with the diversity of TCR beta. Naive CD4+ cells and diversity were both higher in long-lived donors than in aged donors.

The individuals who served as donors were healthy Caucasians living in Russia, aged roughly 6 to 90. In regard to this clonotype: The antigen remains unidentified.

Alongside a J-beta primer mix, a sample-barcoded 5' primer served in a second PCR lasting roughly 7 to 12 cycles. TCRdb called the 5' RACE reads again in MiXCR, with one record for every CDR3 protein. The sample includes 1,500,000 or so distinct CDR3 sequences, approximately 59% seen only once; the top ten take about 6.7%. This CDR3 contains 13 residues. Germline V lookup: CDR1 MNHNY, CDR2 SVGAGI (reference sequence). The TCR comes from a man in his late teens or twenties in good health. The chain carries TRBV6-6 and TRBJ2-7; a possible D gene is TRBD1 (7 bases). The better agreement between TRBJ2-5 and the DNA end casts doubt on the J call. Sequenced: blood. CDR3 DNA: TGTGCCAGCAGTTGGAGGGGGCTTGAGACCCAGTACTTC. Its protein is CASSWRGLETQYF.